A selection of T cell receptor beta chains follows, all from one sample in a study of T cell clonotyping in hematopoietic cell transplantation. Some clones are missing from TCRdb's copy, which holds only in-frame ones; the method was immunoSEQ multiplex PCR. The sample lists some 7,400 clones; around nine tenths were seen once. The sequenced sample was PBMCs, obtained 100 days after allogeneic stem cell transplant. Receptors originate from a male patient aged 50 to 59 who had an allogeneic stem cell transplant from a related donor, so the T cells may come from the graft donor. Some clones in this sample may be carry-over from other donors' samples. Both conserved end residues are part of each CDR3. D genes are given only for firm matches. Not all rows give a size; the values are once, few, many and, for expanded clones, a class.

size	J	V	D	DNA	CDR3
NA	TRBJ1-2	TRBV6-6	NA	TGTGCCAGCAGTTTCCTCTCCAGGGCGGATGGTGGCTACACCTTC	CASSFLSRADGGYTF
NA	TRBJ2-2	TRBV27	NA	TGTGCCAGCAGTTCCCGGACAGAGTACGCCAAGGGGACCGGGGAGCTGTTTTTT	CASSSRTEYAKGTGELFF
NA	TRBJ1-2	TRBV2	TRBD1	TGTGCCAGCAGTGAAACCCTAAGGACAGGGGGTGGCTACACCTTC	CASSETLRTGGGYTF
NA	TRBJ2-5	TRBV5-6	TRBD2	TGTGCCAGCAGTCCTCTCACTAGCGGGGGGCTCCAAGAGACCCAGTACTTC	CASSPLTSGGLQETQYF
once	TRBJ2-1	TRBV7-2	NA	TGTGCCAGCAGCTTAGGATATTACAATGAGCAGTTCTTC	CASSLGYYNEQFF
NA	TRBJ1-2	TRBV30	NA	TGTGCCTGGGGGGACACGACTACCACCTTC	CAWGDTTTTF
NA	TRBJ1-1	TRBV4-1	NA	TGCGCCAGCAGCCAAGGGTTCAGCTATTCGAACACTGAAGCTTTCTTT	CASSQGFSYSNTEAFF
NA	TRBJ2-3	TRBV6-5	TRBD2	TGTGCCAGCAGTGGGACTAGCGGGGAGACAGATACGCAGTATTTT	CASSGTSGETDTQYF
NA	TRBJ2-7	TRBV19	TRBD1	TGTGCCAGTAGTATACAGGGGGTTGACGAGCAGTACTTC	CASSIQGVDEQYF
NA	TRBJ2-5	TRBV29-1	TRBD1	TGCAGCGTTGAGTTGGACAGGCAAGAGACCCAGTACTTC	CSVELDRQETQYF
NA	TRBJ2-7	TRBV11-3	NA	TGTGCCAGCAGCTTAGGGGCACCCGAGCAGTACTTC	CASSLGAPEQYF
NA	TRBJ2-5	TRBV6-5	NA	TGTGCCAGCAGTTACGAGCCTCCAACGAGGGGAGAGACCCAGTACTTC	CASSYEPPTRGETQYF
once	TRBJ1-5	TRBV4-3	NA	TGCGCCAGCAGCCAAGATGGTCAGTCGGCAGGCGGTCAGCCCCAGCATTTT	CASSQDGQSAGGQPQHF
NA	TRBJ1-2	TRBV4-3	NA	TGCGCCAGCAGCCAAGAGCGGCGGGCCCATTCCCTCTTTGGCTACACCTTC	CASSQERRAHSLFGYTF
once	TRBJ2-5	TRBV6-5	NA	TGTGCCAGCAGTTACTTCGGAGGGGAGACCCAGTACTTC	CASSYFGGETQYF
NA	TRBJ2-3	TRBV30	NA	TGTGCCTGGAGTGTAAGGGATGCAGATACGCAGTATTTT	CAWSVRDADTQYF
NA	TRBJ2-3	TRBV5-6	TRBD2	TGTGCCAGCAGCTTGGGACTAGCGGGGTCAGATACGCAGTATTTT	CASSLGLAGSDTQYF
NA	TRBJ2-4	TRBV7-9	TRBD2	TGTGCCAGCAACGGGGGGGTAGCCAAAAACATTCAGTACTTC	CASNGGVAKNIQYF
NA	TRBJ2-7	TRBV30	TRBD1	TGTGCCTGGAGTGCCCACACAGGGGCCGAGCAGTACTTC	CAWSAHTGAEQYF
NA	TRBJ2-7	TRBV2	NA	TGTGCCAGCAGTGTAGGCGGAGCCTACGAGCAGTACTTC	CASSVGGAYEQYF
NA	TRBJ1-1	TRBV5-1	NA	TGCGCCAGCAGCGCGGCCGGGGTACCTACCACTGAAGCTTTCTTT	CASSAAGVPTTEAFF
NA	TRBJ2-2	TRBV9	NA	TGTGCCAGCAGCTACTCGACAGGGAACACCGGGGAGCTGTTTTTT	CASSYSTGNTGELFF
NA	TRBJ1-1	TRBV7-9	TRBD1	TGTGCCAGCAGCTTAGCGAAGGAAGGGTCTAGGGGGCGCGACACTGAAGCTTTCTTT	CASSLAKEGSRGRDTEAFF